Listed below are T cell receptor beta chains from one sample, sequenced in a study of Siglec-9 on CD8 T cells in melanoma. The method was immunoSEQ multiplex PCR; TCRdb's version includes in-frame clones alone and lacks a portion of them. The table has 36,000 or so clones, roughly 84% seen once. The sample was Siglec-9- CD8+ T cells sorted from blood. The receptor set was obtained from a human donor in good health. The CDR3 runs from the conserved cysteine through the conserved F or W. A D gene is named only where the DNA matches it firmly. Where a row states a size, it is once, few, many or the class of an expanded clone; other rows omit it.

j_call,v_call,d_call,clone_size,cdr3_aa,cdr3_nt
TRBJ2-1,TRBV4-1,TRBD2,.,CASSQGTSGDYNEQFF,TGCGCCAGCAGCCAAGGGACTAGCGGGGACTACAATGAGCAGTTCTTC
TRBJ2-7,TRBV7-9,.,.,CASSARDTETYEQYF,TGTGCCAGCAGCGCCCGGGACACAGAAACCTACGAGCAGTACTTC
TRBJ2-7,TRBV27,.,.,CASSLETNRDEQYF,TGTGCCAGCAGTTTAGAAACCAACCGGGACGAGCAGTACTTC
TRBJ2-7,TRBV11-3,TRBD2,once,CASSRGLGPDEQYF,TGTGCCAGCAGCCGGGGACTAGGGCCCGACGAGCAGTACTTC
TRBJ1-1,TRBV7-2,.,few,CASSPHGEFATEAFF,TGTGCCAGCAGCCCTCACGGGGAGTTCGCGACTGAAGCTTTCTTT
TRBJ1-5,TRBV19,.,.,CASTQYPGTPQHF,TGTGCCAGTACTCAGTATCCGGGTACCCCCCAGCATTTT
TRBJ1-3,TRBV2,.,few,CASARFAGRYGNTIYF,TGTGCCAGCGCCAGATTTGCGGGGCGTTATGGAAACACCATATATTTT
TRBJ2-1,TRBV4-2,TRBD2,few,CASRLDPAGTSGNEQFF,TGTGCCAGCAGACTCGATCCAGCCGGGACTAGCGGGAATGAGCAGTTCTTC
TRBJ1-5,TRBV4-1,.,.,CASSQDTAQGNSNQPQHF,TGCGCCAGCAGCCAAGATACCGCCCAGGGAAATAGCAATCAGCCCCAGCATTTT
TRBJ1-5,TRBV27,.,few,CASSDRGSQPQHF,TGTGCCAGCAGTGATAGGGGAAGCCAGCCCCAGCATTTT
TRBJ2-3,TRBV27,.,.,CASSSEDGIDTQYF,TGTGCCAGCAGTTCAGAGGACGGGATAGATACGCAGTATTTT
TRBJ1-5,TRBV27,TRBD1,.,CASSLSGTGPERPQHF,TGTGCCAGCAGTTTGTCCGGGACAGGCCCGGAGAGGCCCCAGCATTTT
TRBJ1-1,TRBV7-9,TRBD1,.,CASSSDRGNTEAFF,TGTGCCAGCAGCTCTGACAGGGGGAACACTGAAGCTTTCTTT
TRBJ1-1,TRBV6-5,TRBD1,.,CASSEFGQGEKAFF,TGTGCCAGCAGTGAATTCGGACAGGGGGAAAAAGCTTTCTTT
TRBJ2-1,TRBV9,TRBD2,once,CASSVGTSFFNEQFF,TGTGCCAGCAGCGTAGGGACTAGCTTTTTCAATGAGCAGTTCTTC
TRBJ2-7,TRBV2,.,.,CASRGNEQYF,TGTGCCAGCAGGGGGAACGAGCAGTACTTC
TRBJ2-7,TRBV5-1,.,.,CASSSSGGSGLAGYEQYF,.
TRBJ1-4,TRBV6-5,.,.,CASSYSSRSTNEKLFF,TGTGCCAGCAGTTACTCGAGCAGGTCAACTAATGAAAAACTGTTTTTT
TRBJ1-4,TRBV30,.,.,CAWSAPFLRKNEKLFF,TGTGCCTGGAGTGCCCCCTTCTTAAGGAAGAATGAAAAACTGTTTTTT
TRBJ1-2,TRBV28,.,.,CASSTRGRPEGGGYTF,TGTGCCAGCTCGACGAGGGGCCGCCCCGAGGGGGGTGGCTACACCTTC
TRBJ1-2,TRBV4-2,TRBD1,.,CASSQGQGYGYTF,TGTGCCAGCAGCCAAGGACAGGGCTATGGCTACACCTTC
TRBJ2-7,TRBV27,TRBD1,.,CASRDRQSPYEQYF,TGTGCCAGCCGGGACAGGCAATCTCCCTACGAGCAGTACTTC
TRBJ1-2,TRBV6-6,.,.,CASSYGGRQDYGYTF,TGTGCCAGCAGTTATGGTGGGCGCCAGGACTATGGCTACACCTTC
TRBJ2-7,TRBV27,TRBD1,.,CASSYGTGAYEQYF,TGTGCCAGCAGTTACGGGACAGGGGCCTACGAGCAGTACTTC
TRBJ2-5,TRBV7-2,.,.,CASSLRDTGGSETQYF,TGTGCCAGCAGCTTAAGGGACACGGGGGGTTCAGAGACCCAGTACTTC